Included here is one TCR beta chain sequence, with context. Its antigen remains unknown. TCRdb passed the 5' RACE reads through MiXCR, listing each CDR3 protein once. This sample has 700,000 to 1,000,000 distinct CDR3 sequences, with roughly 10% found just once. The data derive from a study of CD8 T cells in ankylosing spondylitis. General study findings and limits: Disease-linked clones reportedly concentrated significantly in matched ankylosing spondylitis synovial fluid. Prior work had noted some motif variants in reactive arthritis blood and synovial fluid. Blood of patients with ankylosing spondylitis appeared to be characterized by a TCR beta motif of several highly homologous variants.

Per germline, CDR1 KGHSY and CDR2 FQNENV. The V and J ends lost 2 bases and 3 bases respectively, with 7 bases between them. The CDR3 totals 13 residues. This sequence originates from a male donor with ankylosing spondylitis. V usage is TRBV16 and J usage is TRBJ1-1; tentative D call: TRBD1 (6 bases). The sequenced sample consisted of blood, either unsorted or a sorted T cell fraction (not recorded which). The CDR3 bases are TGTGCCAGCAGCCAAAACAGGGACACTGAAGCTTTCTTT. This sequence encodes CASSQNRDTEAFF.